The clone carrying this T cell receptor beta chain was counted between two and nine times. Its antigen is as yet unknown. These data are taken from a study of identical twins. Study-wide results and caveats: Beta clonotypes that were abundant in cord blood contained fewer insertions, a pattern absent from memory repertoires. Its conclusions, products of cross-sectional statistical analysis, did not come from following the same donors. Excess twin sharing in beta out-of-frame sequences was weaker.

Donors uniformly comprised healthy Caucasians. Germline trimming cut 0 bases from V and 9 bases from J; bases unmatched to any gene: 5. Germline V gene lookup returns CDR1 DFQATT and CDR2 SNEGSKA (reference sequence). The CDR3 extends over 13 amino acids. TCRdb used MiXCR to reprocess the 5' RACE reads, holding one entry per CDR3 protein. The sample consists of just under 550,000 distinct CDR3 sequences, roughly 15% of them appearing once. These same records also appear under a second study, on yellow fever vaccine responses in identical twins.

The origin of this receptor is a woman younger than 35 in good health. This chain links TRBV20-1 with TRBJ2-1; 7 bases fit TRBD1. The sequenced sample consisted of CD4+ T cells sorted from blood. CDR3 loop: CSARDRYRGEQFF. CDR3 DNA: TGCAGTGCTAGAGATCGATACAGGGGTGAGCAGTTCTTC.